Below, 28 T cell receptor beta chains from the same sample are listed, as sequenced in a study of blood T cell repertoires in COVID-19. Some clones are missing from TCRdb's copy, which holds only in-frame ones; the method was immunoSEQ multiplex PCR. The sample has more than 95,000 clones; 90% are singletons. The sequencing sample was made of peripheral blood. The origin of the receptors is a human donor with active COVID-19. The donor label of this sample is uncertain.

This clone was picked up one time. The chain carries TRBV29-1 and TRBJ1-3; 8 nucleotides agree with TRBD1. The V segment lost 6 bases and the J segment 2 bases; nucleotides outside the gene matches: 6. This CDR3 has 14 residues. Looked up from germline, CDR1 is SQVTM and CDR2 is ANQGSEA. CDR3 in amino acids: CSVATGGTGNTIYF. The DNA for the CDR3 is TGCAGCGTCGCCACAGGGGGAACTGGAAACACCATATATTTT.

V and J are TRBV6-6 and TRBJ2-2, with 7 bases matching TRBD1. Trimming cost V 7 bases and J 5 bases; bases outside gene matches: 4. CDR1 is MNHNY, CDR2 SVGAGI, per germline (reference sequence). CDR3 length: 13 amino acids. The CDR3 sequence is CASKRTGTGELFF. CDR3 nucleotide sequence: TGTGCCAGCAAACGGACAGGAACCGGGGAGCTGTTTTTT.

This chain connects TRBV4-1 to TRBJ1-2; D gene ambiguous. Trimming cost V 3 bases and J 5 bases, with 10 bases left between them. There are 13 residues in the CDR3. Germline V gene sequence: CDR1 MGHRA, CDR2 YSYEKL. CDR3 in DNA: TGCGCCAGCAGCCACGGAAGCGGGTATGGCTACACCTTC. This translates into CASSHGSGYGYTF.

This clone was seen a single time. The gene calls are TRBV5-1 and TRBJ1-2, with 9 nucleotides matching TRBD1. Trimming took 1 base from V and 8 from J; bases not matched to a gene: 9. Germline V gene lookup returns CDR1 SGHRS and CDR2 YFSETQ. There are 15 residues in the CDR3. This CDR3 is CASSLYGTGNRGYTF. CDR3 in DNA: TGCGCCAGCAGCTTGTATGGGACAGGGAATAGGGGCTACACCTTC.

V is TRBV7-8 and J is TRBJ2-1; D is possibly TRBD2 (5 bases). The CDR3 loop spans 14 amino acids. Germline-derived CDR1 and CDR2 are SGHVS and FQNEAQ. The ends were cut back, 7 bases at V and 8 bases at J, with 18 bases in the middle. The CDR3 nucleotides are TGTGCCAGCACCCCCTGGCGGGCAGCTGATGAGCAGTTCTTC. Translation gives CASTPWRAADEQFF.

The chain links TRBV5-6 to TRBJ2-4; TRBD2 agrees at 8 bases. The CDR3 loop spans 15 amino acids. The junction had 3 bases not matched to a gene; V was cut back by 1 base and J by 3 bases. Germline-derived CDR1 and CDR2 are SGHDT and YYEEEE. The CDR3 DNA is TGTGCCAGCAGCTTGTTGCGGGGGGACAAAAACATTCAGTACTTC. Translated, it gives CASSLLRGDKNIQYF.

V gene TRBV19 combines with J gene TRBJ1-1, with D possibly being TRBD1 (5 bases). Germline values: CDR1 LNHDA, CDR2 SQIVND (reference sequence). V lost 6 bases and J 7 bases, leaving 15 bases between the germline ends. CDR3 size: 13 residues. The DNA of the CDR3 is TGTGCCAGTAGGCCACAGGAACGAATTGAAGCTTTCTTT. Protein: CASRPQERIEAFF.

The CDR3: CSAFLGGSYEQYF. CDR3 nucleotide sequence: TGCAGCGCCTTCCTCGGGGGTTCCTACGAGCAGTACTTC. V is TRBV29-1 and J is TRBJ2-7; possibly TRBD2 for D (6 bases). This CDR3 spans 13 amino acids. Germline CDR1 is SQVTM and CDR2 is ANQGSEA. The V end was cut by 7 bases, the J end by 1 base, with 14 bases between.

This clone was detected only a few times. The gene calls are TRBV3-1 (or the pseudogene TRBV3-2) and TRBJ1-6; TRBD1 is a possible D gene (6 bases). The V end lost 1 base, the J end lost 9 bases, and 13 bases lay between the germline ends. Looked up from germline, CDR1 is LGHDT and CDR2 is YNNKEL (reference sequence). There are 15 residues in the CDR3. This CDR3 reads CASSQGTVRISPLHF. CDR3 sequence (DNA): TGTGCCAGCAGCCAAGGGACAGTAAGGATTTCACCCCTCCACTTT.

The chain links TRBV18 to TRBJ2-1; a weak D match, TRBD2 (7 bases). V was shortened by 5 bases and J by 5 bases, with 22 bases between the two germline ends. The CDR3 has 17 amino acids. CDR1 KGHSH and CDR2 LQKENI come from the germline V gene. The CDR3 loop reads CASSAPGLGGAHNEQFF. DNA of the CDR3: TGTGCCAGCTCAGCCCCCGGTCTAGGGGGGGCCCACAATGAGCAGTTCTTC. The full variable domain, rest sourced from reference TRBV18 and TRBJ2-1, is NAGVMQNPRHLVRRRGQEARLRCSPMKGHSHVYWYRQLPEEGLKFMVYLQKENIIDESGMPKERFSAEFPKEGPSILRIQQVVRGDSAAYFCASSAPGLGGAHNEQFFGPGTRLTVL.

The count of this clone is one. The rearrangement joins TRBV6-5 to TRBJ2-7; D is possibly TRBD2 (5 bases). There are 14 residues in the CDR3. Trimming removed 0 bases from V and 2 bases from J, with 8 bases in between. Germline CDR1 and CDR2: MNHEY and SVGAGI. This chain's CDR3 is CASSYSSGTYEQYF. The CDR3, as DNA: TGTGCCAGCAGTTACTCGTCGGGGACCTACGAGCAGTACTTC.

This chain connects TRBV6-1 to TRBJ1-6; 7 bases agree with TRBD1. This CDR3 region has 16 residues. CDR1 and CDR2 from the germline V gene are MNHNS and SASEGT. V shed 4 bases, J shed 1 base, and the junction held 4 bases outside the gene matches. DNA for the CDR3: TGTGCCAGCAGTGTAGCAGGGGGTTCCTATAATTCACCCCTCCACTTT. Translation gives CASSVAGGSYNSPLHF.

The chain is built from TRBV7-3 and TRBJ2-1, with D tentatively TRBD1 (5 bases). Trimming stripped 5 bases from V and 5 bases from J, with 10 bases between. CDR1 and CDR2 (germline): SGHTA, FQGTGA. This CDR3 spans 13 amino acids. CDR3 amino acids: CASSALGDNEQFF. CDR3 in DNA: TGTGCCAGCAGCGCGTTAGGGGACAATGAGCAGTTCTTC.

The chain employs TRBV2 and TRBJ2-2, with TRBD1 matching 9 bases. V was pared by 4 bases and J by 4 bases, with 4 bases of the junction left unmatched. This CDR3 has 15 amino acids. Germline V lookup: CDR1 SNHLY, CDR2 FYNNEI. The CDR3 DNA is TGTGCCAGCAGTGCAGTGACAGGGGGCACCGGGGAGCTGTTTTTT. It codes for CASSAVTGGTGELFF.

Here the CDR3 reads CASSSQQGTGYNSPLHF. The CDR3 bases are TGTGCCAGCAGTTCCCAACAGGGGACTGGTTATAATTCACCCCTCCACTTT. The J gene is TRBJ1-6, the V gene TRBV28; 7 nucleotides align to TRBD1. V gave up 4 bases and J gave up 4 bases; unmatched junction bases: 10. Germline values: CDR1 MDHEN, CDR2 SYDVKM. The CDR3 loop spans 17 amino acids.

This rearrangement joins TRBV18 to TRBJ2-7; no firm D call. V lost 4 bases to trimming and J lost 3 bases, with 13 bases between them. This CDR3 comprises 14 residues. CDR1 KGHSH and CDR2 LQKENI come from the germline V gene. The CDR3 region is CASSQSNQVYEQYF. The CDR3 nucleotides read TGTGCCAGCTCACAAAGCAACCAAGTCTACGAGCAGTACTTC.

The CDR3 spells CASSLGTGNTGELFF. The DNA for the CDR3 is TGTGCCAGCAGCTTAGGGACTGGGAACACCGGGGAGCTGTTTTTT. This chain uses TRBV5-4 with TRBJ2-2; D may be TRBD2 (6 bases). This CDR3 region has 15 residues. The ends were cut back, 2 bases at V and 1 base at J, with 9 bases in the middle. CDR1 is SGHNT and CDR2 is YYREEE in the germline V gene (reference sequence). Filled out from reference TRBV5-4 and TRBJ2-2, the complete variable domain reads ETGVTQSPTHLIKTRGQQVTLRCSSQSGHNTVSWYQQALGQGPQFIFQYYREEENGRGNFPPRFSGLQFPNYSSELNVNALELDDSALYLCASSLGTGNTGELFFGEGSRLTVL.

The V gene is TRBV30, the J gene TRBJ2-7; TRBD2 is a possible D gene (5 bases). The germline V gene has CDR1 GTSNPN and CDR2 SVGIG (reference sequence). CDR3 length: 13 amino acids. The V end lost 0 bases, the J end lost 6 bases, and 12 bases lay between the germline ends. The CDR3: CAWSVGSRVEQYF. DNA of the CDR3: TGTGCCTGGAGTGTTGGGTCGCGGGTCGAGCAGTACTTC.

The chain recombines TRBV7-3 with TRBJ2-5; tentative D call: TRBD2 (6 bases). The CDR3 consists of 14 residues. Per the germline V gene, CDR1 is SGHTA and CDR2 is FQGTGA. V lost 0 bases to trimming and J lost 5 bases, with 10 bases between them. The CDR3 coding sequence is TGTGCCAGCAGCTTAACGGCGGCGGGGGAGACCCAGTACTTC. Amino acids: CASSLTAAGETQYF.

The chain recombines TRBV7-2 with TRBJ2-7; 7 bases map to TRBD1. The CDR3 length is 13 residues. The germline V gene has CDR1 SGHTA and CDR2 FQGNSA. Germline trimming cut 5 bases from V and 3 bases from J; bases unmatched to any gene: 4. For the CDR3, the DNA is TGTGCCAGCAGCGGGTGGACAGGCTACGAGCAGTACTTC. Residues: CASSGWTGYEQYF. Filled out from reference TRBV7-2 and TRBJ2-7, the complete variable domain reads GAGVSQSPSNKVTEKGKDVELRCDPISGHTALYWYRQSLGQGLEFLIYFQGNSAPDKSGLPSDRFSAERTGGSVSTLTIQRTQQEDSAVYLCASSGWTGYEQYFGPGTRLTVT.

The rearrangement uses TRBV5-1 and TRBJ2-5; D might be TRBD2 (6 bases). The V and J ends lost 5 bases and 5 bases respectively, with 19 bases between them. Germline loops: CDR1 SGHRS, CDR2 YFSETQ. This CDR3 is 15 amino acids long. The CDR3 DNA follows: TGCGCCAGCAGGCTTGGGCGGGGTATGGTTGAGACCCAGTACTTC. Amino acid sequence: CASRLGRGMVETQYF.

Only one count was recorded for this clone. The chain uses TRBV28 and TRBJ1-5; D is ambiguous. Germline V gene sequence: CDR1 MDHEN, CDR2 SYDVKM. The CDR3 contains 14 residues. Trimming took 1 base from V and 8 from J, leaving 12 bases between them. This CDR3 is CASSLYREGKPQHF. CDR3 sequence (DNA): TGTGCCAGCAGTTTATACCGGGAAGGGAAGCCCCAGCATTTT.

The V gene is TRBV9, the J gene TRBJ2-7, with D hard to call. V was pared by 0 bases and J by 2 bases, with 12 bases between. This CDR3 comprises 15 residues. Germline V gives CDR1 SGDLS, CDR2 YYNGEE. The CDR3 is CASSVAGRGPYEQYF. In nucleotides, the CDR3 is TGTGCCAGCAGCGTAGCTGGCAGAGGCCCCTACGAGCAGTACTTC.

The chain couples TRBV19 to TRBJ1-5; D is undetermined. This CDR3 is 13 amino acids long. In germline, CDR1 is LNHDA, CDR2 SQIVND (reference sequence). The V gene lost 4 bases and the J gene lost 3 bases, with 7 bases spanning the gap. The CDR3 DNA is TGTGCCAGTAGTACCTACCACAATCAGCCCCAGCATTTT. It specifies CASSTYHNQPQHF.

This chain joins TRBV30 and TRBJ2-3, with 8 bases that match TRBD2. Germline-derived CDR1 and CDR2 are GTSNPN and SVGIG (reference sequence). The J segment lost 1 base and the V segment lost 3 bases, leaving 6 bases of the junction unmatched. The CDR3 runs 15 residues. The CDR3 loop is CAWSPGGMGTDTQYF. CDR3 in DNA: TGTGCCTGGAGCCCGGGGGGGATGGGCACAGATACGCAGTATTTT.

The chain combines TRBV10-1 with TRBJ1-1; 8 nucleotides match TRBD1. The CDR3 has 13 residues. Germline assignment: CDR1 WNHNN and CDR2 SYGVQD (reference sequence). V was pared by 2 bases and J by 4 bases, with 0 bases of the junction left unmatched. CDR3 DNA sequence: TGCGCCAGCAGTGAGACAGGGGGCACTGAAGCTTTCTTT. Its protein product is CASSETGGTEAFF.

This clone showed up just a few times. As DNA, the CDR3 is TGCGCCAGCAGCCAAGATTCGGACAGGGGGTATGGCTACACCTTC. This codes for CASSQDSDRGYGYTF. The V and J genes are TRBV4-3 and TRBJ1-2; 10 bases match TRBD1. The CDR3 loop spans 15 amino acids. The germline V gene encodes CDR1 LGHNA and CDR2 YSLEER. Germline trimming cut 0 bases from V and 5 bases from J; bases unmatched to any gene: 3.

CDR3 in DNA: TGTGCCAGCAGCCGTGTGTCGGGGAATTCACCCCTCCACTTT. Translated: CASSRVSGNSPLHF. The chain recombines TRBV7-8 with TRBJ1-6; D not resolved. V lost 5 bases and J lost 7, with 12 bases in between. The CDR3 is 14 residues long. Germline-derived CDR1 and CDR2 are SGHVS and FQNEAQ.